These T cell receptor beta chains were read from a single sample in a study of shared clonotypes between healthy human individuals. Some clones are missing from TCRdb's copy, which holds only in-frame ones; the method was immunoSEQ multiplex PCR. The sample has 700,000 to 950,000 clones; roughly 96% are singletons. Material: naive CD8+ T cells sorted from blood. These receptors were collected from a man under 40 in good health. The CDR3 runs from the conserved cysteine through the conserved F or W. The D gene is left open where the match is weak. Clone size is given for some rows only: seen once, a few or many times, or a class if the clone is expanded.

CASSYSQGNYEQFF	TGTGCCAGCAGTTACTCACAGGGTAACTATGAGCAGTTCTTC	TRBJ2-1	TRBV6-5	-	-
CASSPRRGSSNTGELFF	TGTGCCAGCAGCCCACGGAGGGGCTCGTCTAACACCGGGGAGCTGTTTTTT	TRBJ2-2	TRBV7-6	-	-
CASSKTGGPEAFF	TGCGCCAGCAGTAAGACAGGGGGGCCTGAAGCTTTCTTT	TRBJ1-1	TRBV10-1	TRBD1	-
CASSRGELYNEQFF	TGTGCCAGCAGCAGGGGAGAACTGTACAATGAGCAGTTCTTC	TRBJ2-1	TRBV5-5	-	-
CASSQEQASGYSDSYEQYF	TGCGCCAGCAGCCAAGAACAGGCTAGCGGTTACAGCGACTCCTACGAGCAGTACTTC	TRBJ2-7	TRBV4-1	TRBD2	-
CASSEFPSGRGSSYEQYF	TGTGCCAGCAGTGAATTTCCTAGCGGGAGAGGCTCATCCTACGAGCAGTACTTC	TRBJ2-7	TRBV25-1	TRBD2	-
CASSIWEWYEQYF	TGTGCCAGTAGTATCTGGGAATGGTACGAGCAGTACTTC	TRBJ2-7	TRBV19	-	-
CASSEGTSGYNEQFF	TGTGCCAGCAGTGAAGGGACTAGCGGCTACAATGAGCAGTTCTTC	TRBJ2-1	TRBV2	TRBD2	-
CASSSGGLNTGELFF	TGTGCCAGCAGCTCCGGAGGGTTAAACACCGGGGAGCTGTTTTTT	TRBJ2-2	TRBV7-9	-	-
CSVEGGQIPFHNYGYTF	TGCAGCGTTGAAGGGGGACAGATCCCCTTCCATAACTATGGCTACACCTTC	TRBJ1-2	TRBV29-1	TRBD1	-
CAISESRGYTF	TGTGCCATCAGTGAGTCGCGGGGCTACACCTTC	TRBJ1-2	TRBV10-3	-	-
CASSDPPGSRHEQYF	TGTGCCAGCAGTGACCCTCCAGGGTCGCGCCACGAGCAGTACTTC	TRBJ2-7	TRBV6-1	-	once
CASHASGKYNEQFF	TGTGCCAGTCATGCTAGCGGGAAATACAATGAGCAGTTCTTC	TRBJ2-1	TRBV7-2	TRBD2	-
CATSPGQTITDTQYF	TGTGCCACCTCACCGGGACAGACGATTACAGATACGCAGTATTTT	TRBJ2-3	TRBV11-2	TRBD1	once
CASSGLRLTGGTGELFF	TGTGCCAGCAGCGGCCTGCGTCTGACAGGGGGTACCGGGGAGCTGTTTTTT	TRBJ2-2	TRBV28	TRBD1	-
CASSEDDWGRSSYNEQFF	TGTGCCAGCAGTGAAGATGACTGGGGACGGAGCTCCTACAATGAGCAGTTCTTC	TRBJ2-1	TRBV6-1	-	-
CASSVYANTGELFF	TGTGCCAGCAGCGTATACGCAAACACCGGGGAGCTGTTTTTT	TRBJ2-2	TRBV9	-	-
CASISQALRAEAFF	TGTGCCAGCATCAGTCAGGCCCTGCGGGCTGAAGCTTTCTTT	TRBJ1-1	TRBV5-6	-	-
CASSVEGSYNEQFF	TGTGCCAGCAGCGTGGAGGGTTCCTACAATGAGCAGTTCTTC	TRBJ2-1	TRBV9	-	-
CASSLSGTSEAKNIQYF	TGTGCCAGCAGCCTTTCCGGGACTAGCGAAGCCAAAAACATTCAGTACTTC	TRBJ2-4	TRBV5-4	TRBD2	-
CASSWSREGHVRETQYF	TGCGCCAGCAGCTGGTCCAGAGAGGGACATGTGCGAGAGACCCAGTACTTC	TRBJ2-5	TRBV5-1	-	-
CASSVARLNTEAFF	TGTGCCAGCAGCGTGGCCAGGCTGAACACTGAAGCTTTCTTT	TRBJ1-1	TRBV9	-	-
CAISESPENTEAFF	TGTGCCATCAGTGAGTCCCCTGAGAACACTGAAGCTTTCTTT	TRBJ1-1	TRBV10-3	-	-
CASSTTRGRESNIQYF	TGTGCCAGCAGCACAACCAGGGGGCGGGAATCAAACATTCAGTACTTC	TRBJ2-4	TRBV11-2	TRBD1	once
CASSLTGDKYEQYF	TGCGCCAGCAGCTTGACAGGGGACAAGTACGAGCAGTACTTC	TRBJ2-7	TRBV5-1	TRBD1	few
CASSVKPTGQETQYF	TGTGCCAGCAGCGTAAAGCCCACAGGGCAAGAGACCCAGTACTTC	TRBJ2-5	TRBV9	-	-
CASSLPNQETQYF	TGTGCCAGCAGCTTACCTAACCAAGAGACCCAGTACTTC	TRBJ2-5	TRBV7-9	-	-
CASSLLGVYEQYF	TGTGCCAGCAGTCTCCTAGGAGTCTACGAGCAGTACTTC	TRBJ2-7	TRBV27	-	-
CASTFTGGAPQETQYF	TGTGCCAGCACCTTTACCGGTGGGGCCCCTCAAGAGACCCAGTACTTC	TRBJ2-5	TRBV5-4	-	-
CASSSPTGENTEAFF	TGTGCCAGCAGCTCCCCGACAGGGGAAAACACTGAAGCTTTCTTT	TRBJ1-1	TRBV9	TRBD1	-
CASGSRDRESNTEAFF	TGTGCCAGCGGATCCCGGGACAGGGAGAGCAACACTGAAGCTTTCTTT	TRBJ1-1	TRBV28	TRBD1	-
CASSLEIWDRYYNEQFF	TGTGCCAGCAGCTTAGAAATTTGGGACAGATATTACAATGAGCAGTTCTTC	TRBJ2-1	TRBV7-2	TRBD1	-